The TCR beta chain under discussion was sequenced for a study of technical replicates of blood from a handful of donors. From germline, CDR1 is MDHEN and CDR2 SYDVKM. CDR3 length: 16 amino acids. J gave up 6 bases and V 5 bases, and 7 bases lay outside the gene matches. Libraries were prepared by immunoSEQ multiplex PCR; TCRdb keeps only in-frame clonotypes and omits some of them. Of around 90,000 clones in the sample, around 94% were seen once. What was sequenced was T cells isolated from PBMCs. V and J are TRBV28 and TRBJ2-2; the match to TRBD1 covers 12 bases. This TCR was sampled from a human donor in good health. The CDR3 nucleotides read TGTGCCAGCAGTCCTACGGGACAGGGGGCGCCCGGGGAGCTGTTTTTT. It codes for CASSPTGQGAPGELFF.